The present T cell receptor beta chain was sequenced within a study of T cell responses to AZD1222 COVID-19 vaccine. Findings and caveats of the study: Among the donors, most were white British and more were female, and clonal diversity was possibly underestimated.

Libraries were prepared by immunoSEQ multiplex PCR; TCRdb keeps only in-frame clonotypes and omits some of them. This sample has roughly 130,000 clones, with about 86% found just once. Details on this clone: The antigen is not known.

The ends were cut back, 2 bases at V and 9 bases at J, with 17 bases in the middle. Germline V gives CDR1 SGHTA, CDR2 FQGNSA. CDR3 length equals 14 residues. Material: peripheral blood, obtained on day 0 of AZD1222 vaccination. This sequence joins TRBV7-2 and TRBJ2-7; the D call may be TRBD1 or TRBD2 (5 bases each). The TCR sequence derives from an adult in good health. The CDR3 spells CASSLKGRETRQYF. Here the CDR3 DNA reads TGTGCCAGCAGCTTAAAGGGCAGGGAGACACGGCAGTACTTC.